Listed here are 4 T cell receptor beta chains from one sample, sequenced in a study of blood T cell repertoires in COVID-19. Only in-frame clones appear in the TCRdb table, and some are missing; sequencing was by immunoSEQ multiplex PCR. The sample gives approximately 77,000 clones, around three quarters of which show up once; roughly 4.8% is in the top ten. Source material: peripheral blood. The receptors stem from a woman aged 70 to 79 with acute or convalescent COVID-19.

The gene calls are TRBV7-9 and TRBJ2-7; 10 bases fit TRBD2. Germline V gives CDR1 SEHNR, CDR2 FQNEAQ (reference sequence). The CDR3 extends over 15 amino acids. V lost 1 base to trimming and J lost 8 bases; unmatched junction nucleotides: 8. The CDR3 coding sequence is TGTGCCAGCAGCTTAGAGCTAGCGGGGGCCCAGAAGCAGTACTTC. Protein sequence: CASSLELAGAQKQYF.

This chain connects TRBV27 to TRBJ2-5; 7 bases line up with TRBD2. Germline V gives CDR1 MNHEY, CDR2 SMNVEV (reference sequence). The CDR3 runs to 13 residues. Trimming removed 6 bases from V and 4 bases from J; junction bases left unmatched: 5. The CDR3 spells CASSRGGGETQYF. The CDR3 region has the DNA TGTGCCAGCAGCCGAGGCGGGGGAGAGACCCAGTACTTC.

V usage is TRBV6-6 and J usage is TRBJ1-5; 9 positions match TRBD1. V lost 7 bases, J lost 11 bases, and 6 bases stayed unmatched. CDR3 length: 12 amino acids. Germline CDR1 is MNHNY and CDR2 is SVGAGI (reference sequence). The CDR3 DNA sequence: TGTGCCAGCAAACAGGGGGCAGGGACCCAGCATTTT. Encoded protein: CASKQGAGTQHF.

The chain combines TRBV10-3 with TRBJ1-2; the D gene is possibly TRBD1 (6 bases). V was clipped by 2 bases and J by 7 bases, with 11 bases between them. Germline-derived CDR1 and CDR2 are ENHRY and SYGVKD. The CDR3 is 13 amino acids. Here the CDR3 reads CAISENRVFGYTF. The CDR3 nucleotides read TGTGCCATCAGTGAGAACAGGGTTTTTGGCTACACCTTC.